The source of this TCR beta chain is a study of blood T cell repertoires in COVID-19. About the study: There were acute and convalescent COVID-19 samples, and they came from the United States, Italy and Spain. In each case, the material was cDNA or gDNA derived from T cells, B-cell-depleted T cells, or PBMCs.

The ends were cut back, 1 base at V and 12 bases at J, with 13 bases in the middle. The CDR3 contains 13 residues. Germline CDR1 and CDR2: MNHNS and SASEGT. Sequenced by immunoSEQ multiplex PCR; TCRdb stores in-frame clones only, minus some. The table records 20,000 or so clones, approximately 92% of them present only once. The clonotype comes from a human donor in a cohort sampled during active COVID-19. The chain couples TRBV6-1 to TRBJ2-1, with D possibly matching TRBD2 (6 bases). Sequenced: peripheral blood. The CDR3 protein is CASSEGRGTLQFF. The CDR3 bases are TGTGCCAGCAGTGAAGGACGGGGGACCTTGCAGTTCTTC.